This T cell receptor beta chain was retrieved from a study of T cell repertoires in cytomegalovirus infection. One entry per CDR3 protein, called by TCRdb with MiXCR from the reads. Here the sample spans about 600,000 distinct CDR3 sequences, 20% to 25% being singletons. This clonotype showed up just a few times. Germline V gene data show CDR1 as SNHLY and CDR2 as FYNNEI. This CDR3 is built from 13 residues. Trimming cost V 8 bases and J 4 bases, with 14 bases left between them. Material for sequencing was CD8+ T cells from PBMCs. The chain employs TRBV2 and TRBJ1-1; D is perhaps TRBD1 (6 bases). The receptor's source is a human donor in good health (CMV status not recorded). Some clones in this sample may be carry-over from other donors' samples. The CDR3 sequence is CASLRGAGTEAFF. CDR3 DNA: TGTGCCAGCCTTCGGGGGGCGGGCACTGAAGCTTTCTTT.